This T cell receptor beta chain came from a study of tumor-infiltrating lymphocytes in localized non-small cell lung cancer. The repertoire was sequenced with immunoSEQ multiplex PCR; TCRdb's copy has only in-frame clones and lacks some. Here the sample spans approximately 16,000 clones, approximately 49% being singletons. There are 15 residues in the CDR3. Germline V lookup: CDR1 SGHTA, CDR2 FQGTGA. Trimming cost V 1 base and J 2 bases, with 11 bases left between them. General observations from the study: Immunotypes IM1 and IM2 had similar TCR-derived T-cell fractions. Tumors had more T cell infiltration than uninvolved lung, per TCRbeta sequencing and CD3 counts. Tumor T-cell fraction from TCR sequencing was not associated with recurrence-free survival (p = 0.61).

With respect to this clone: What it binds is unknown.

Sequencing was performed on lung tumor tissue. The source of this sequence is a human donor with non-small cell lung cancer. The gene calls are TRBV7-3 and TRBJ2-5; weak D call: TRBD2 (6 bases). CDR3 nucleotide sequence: TGTGCCAGCAGCTTAAACGCGGGGCCTCAAGAGACCCAGTACTTC. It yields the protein CASSLNAGPQETQYF.